This T cell receptor beta chain was recovered during a study of blood T cell repertoires in COVID-19. Study in general: COVID-19 samples from acute and convalescent phases originated in the United States, Italy and Spain. PBMCs, B-cell-depleted T cells, or T cells provided the cDNA or gDNA that made up the material.

Seattle patients were enrolled during active infection and followed longitudinally. The germline gives CDR1 SGHTA, CDR2 FQGTGA. The CDR3 covers 15 residues. The ends lost 5 bases at V and 3 bases at J; junction bases unmatched: 8. Original processing methods: Reference gene primer amplification gave nucleated cell count estimates. Sequencing was performed with immunoSEQ multiplex PCR; in TCRdb, only in-frame clones are kept and a portion is missing. From that table come the V and J calls and clone size; the DNA was used to work out D and trimming. In the table there are some 70,000 clones, under 90% of which are singletons.

The sequence was obtained from a man between 45 and 60 years old with COVID-19, enrolled during active disease. Sequencing was performed on peripheral blood. The genes are TRBV7-3 and TRBJ1-2, with 8 bases lining up with TRBD1. The CDR3 reads CASSPGGGQDYGYTF. For the CDR3, the DNA is TGTGCCAGCAGCCCCGGTGGGGGACAGGACTATGGCTACACCTTC.